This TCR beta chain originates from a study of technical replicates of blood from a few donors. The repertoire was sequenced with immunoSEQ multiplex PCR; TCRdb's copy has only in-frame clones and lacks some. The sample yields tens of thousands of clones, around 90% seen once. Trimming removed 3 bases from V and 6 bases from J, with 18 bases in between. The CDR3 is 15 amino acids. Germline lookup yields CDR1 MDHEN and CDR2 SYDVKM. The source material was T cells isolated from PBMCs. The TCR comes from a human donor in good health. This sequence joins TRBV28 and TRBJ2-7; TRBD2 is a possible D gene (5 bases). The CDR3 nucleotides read TGTGCCAGCAGTTTTACCGGACTGGCGCACGGCGAGCAGTACTTC. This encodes CASSFTGLAHGEQYF. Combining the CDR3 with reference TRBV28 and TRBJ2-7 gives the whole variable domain DVKVTQSSRYLVKRTGEKVFLECVQDMDHENMFWYRQDPGLGLRLIYFSYDVKMKEKGDIPEGYSVSREKKERFSLILESASTNQTSMYLCASSFTGLAHGEQYFGPGTRLTVT.